This TCR beta chain was sequenced in a study of control samples from healthy donors and cancer patients. CDR1 and CDR2 from the germline V gene are SNHLY and FYNNEI. This CDR3 region has 15 residues. With 5 bases removed from V and 0 bases from J, the gap between germline ends came to 13 bases. Produced via immunoSEQ multiplex PCR; TCRdb's table is partial and in-frame only. The table records 100,000 to 150,000 clones, around 87% of them present only once. The genes are TRBV2 and TRBJ1-1; tentatively, D is TRBD1 (6 bases). This receptor was taken from a man aged 40-49 years in good health. Material for sequencing was blood. CDR3 nucleotides: TGTGCCAGCAGTCGGTCGGCAGGGGTGAACACTGAAGCTTTCTTT. Its translation is CASSRSAGVNTEAFF.